This TCR beta chain was sequenced for a study of T cell responses to AZD1222 COVID-19 vaccine. Here immunoSEQ multiplex PCR was the method, and the copy in TCRdb shows in-frame clones only, minus some. Of more than 110,000 clones in the sample, roughly 93% were seen once. The CDR3 loop spans 14 amino acids. J gave up 9 bases and V 2 bases, and 6 bases lay outside the gene matches. Germline V CDR1 and CDR2: SNHLY, FYNNEI. The chain employs TRBV2 and TRBJ2-7; the match to TRBD1 covers 11 bases. The material was peripheral blood, obtained on day 0 of AZD1222 vaccination. This receptor was identified in an adult in good health. DNA for the CDR3: TGTGCCAGCAGTGAAAGGTGGACAGGGGGCGCGCAGTACTTC. The encoded protein is CASSERWTGGAQYF.